The clone carrying this T cell receptor (beta chain) was picked up one time. Its antigen is unidentified. These data come from a study of shared clonotypes between healthy human individuals. Clones were read by immunoSEQ multiplex PCR, and TCRdb kept only the in-frame ones, dropping some. The sample has 2 million to 2.5 million clones, more than 85% seen once. Germline CDR1 LNHDA, CDR2 SQIVND (reference sequence). Deletions cut 7 bases from V and 0 bases from J, with 10 bases between. The CDR3 sequence is 14 residues long. Study-wide results and caveats: Clonotype sharing across a few donors was observed for 4.5% to 6.5% of naive CD4 clonotypes.

The source material was naive CD4+ T cells from PBMCs. Subset described: CD45RA+ positively selected. The receptor's source is a man between 18 and 29 years old in good health. Some clones in this sample may be carry-over from other donors' samples. This chain connects TRBV19 to TRBJ1-3; D uncertain. The DNA for the CDR3 is TGTGCCAGTAAAGGCCTCAGCTCTGGAAACACCATATATTTT. It encodes CASKGLSSGNTIYF.